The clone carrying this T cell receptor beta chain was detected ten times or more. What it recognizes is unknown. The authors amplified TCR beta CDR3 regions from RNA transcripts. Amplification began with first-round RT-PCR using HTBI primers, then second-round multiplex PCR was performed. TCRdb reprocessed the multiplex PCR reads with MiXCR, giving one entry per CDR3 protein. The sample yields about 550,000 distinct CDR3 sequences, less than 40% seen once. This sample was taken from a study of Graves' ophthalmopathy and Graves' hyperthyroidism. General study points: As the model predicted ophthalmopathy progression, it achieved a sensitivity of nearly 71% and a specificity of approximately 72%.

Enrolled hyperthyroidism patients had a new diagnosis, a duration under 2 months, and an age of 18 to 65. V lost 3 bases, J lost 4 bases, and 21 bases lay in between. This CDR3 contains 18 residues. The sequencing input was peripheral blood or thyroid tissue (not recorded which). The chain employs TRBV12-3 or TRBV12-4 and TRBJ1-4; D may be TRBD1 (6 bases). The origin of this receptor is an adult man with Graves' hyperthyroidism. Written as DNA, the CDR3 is TGTGCCAGCAGTTTCTGGACAGTTCCCAGTTCTTATAATGAAAAACTGTTTTTT. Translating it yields CASSFWTVPSSYNEKLFF.